These 27 T cell receptor beta chains originate from one sample sequenced in a study of T cells in Graves' hyperthyroidism and ophthalmopathy. TCR beta CDR3 sequences were amplified from RNA transcripts. HTBI primers drove first-round RT-PCR of the TCR CDR3. MiXCR, run by TCRdb on the multiplex PCR reads, gives a single entry per CDR3 protein. The sample lists around 530,000 distinct CDR3 sequences, roughly 15% occurring once. The specimen was blood. The receptors were sampled from a woman under 30 with Graves' ophthalmopathy.

This clonotype came up a few times. CDR3: CASSITGGGLNQPQHF. Written as DNA, the CDR3 is TGTGCCAGTAGTATCACAGGGGGGGGCCTTAATCAGCCCCAGCATTTT. The V call is TRBV19, the J call TRBJ1-5; TRBD1 matches at 8 bases. The junction had 8 bases not matched to a gene; V was cut back by 3 bases and J by 4 bases. CDR3 length: 16 residues. Germline V gene data show CDR1 as LNHDA and CDR2 as SQIVND (reference sequence). The full variable domain, completed using reference TRBV19 and TRBJ1-5, is DGGITQSPKYLFRKEGQNVTLSCEQNLNHDAMYWYRQDPGQGLRLIYYSQIVNDFQKGDIAEGYSVSREKKESFPLTVTSAQKNPTAFYLCASSITGGGLNQPQHFGDGTRLSIL.

This clonotype came up many times. The chain has TRBV5-1 and TRBJ1-2, with D perhaps TRBD1 (5 bases). Trimming pared 6 bases from V and 6 bases from J, leaving 21 bases between. The CDR3 extends over 15 amino acids. The germline V gene has CDR1 SGHRS and CDR2 YFSETQ. The CDR3 DNA sequence: TGCGCCAGCACCGCTGAGGGGCGCAAATTAGATGGCTACACCTTC. This encodes CASTAEGRKLDGYTF.

This clonotype was recorded at least ten times. The CDR3 here is CASSNGEGTEAFF. The CDR3 DNA follows: TGTGCCAGCAGTAATGGGGAGGGCACTGAAGCTTTCTTT. This chain links TRBV2 with TRBJ1-1; D uncertain. Germline CDR1 reads SNHLY; CDR2 reads FYNNEI. Trimming cost V 5 bases and J 4 bases, with 11 bases left between them. This CDR3 is built from 13 residues.

There are many counts of this clonotype. V usage is TRBV28 and J usage is TRBJ2-1, with 8 nucleotides matching TRBD1. The CDR3 sequence is 16 residues long. Unmatched junction bases numbered 12, after V lost 6 bases and J lost 5 bases. Per germline, CDR1 MDHEN and CDR2 SYDVKM. CDR3 nucleotides: TGTGCCAGCAGCTGGAGCCCCGGACAGGGTAACAATGAGCAGTTCTTC. Translation: CASSWSPGQGNNEQFF.

This clonotype was observed many times. The junction does not match germline at one end; this may be a read error. The V call is TRBV7-9, the J call TRBJ2-7; 7 bases are a match to TRBD2. This CDR3 spans 13 amino acids. Germline CDR1 reads SEHNR; CDR2 reads FQNEAQ (reference sequence). DNA for the CDR3: TGTGCCAGCAGCCTAGCGGTAGACTACGAGCAGTACTTC. Residues: CASSLAVDYEQYF.

This clonotype was counted ten times or more. V and J are TRBV28 and TRBJ2-5; D is undetermined. The V and J ends lost 3 bases and 3 bases respectively, with 14 bases between them. The CDR3 covers 15 residues. Germline loops: CDR1 MDHEN, CDR2 SYDVKM. CDR3: CASSFRQDGKETQYF. The CDR3 region has the DNA TGTGCCAGCAGTTTTCGGCAGGACGGCAAAGAGACCCAGTACTTC.

This clonotype was observed at least ten times. The J gene is TRBJ1-1, the V gene TRBV7-2, with TRBD1 identical over 12 bases. Germline-derived CDR1 and CDR2 are SGHTA and FQGNSA. J lost 3 bases, V lost 6 bases, and 8 bases had no gene match. The CDR3 length is 16 residues. DNA of the CDR3: TGTGCCAGCAGTACGGGACAGGGGGCCGGGGACACTGAAGCTTTCTTT. This translates into CASSTGQGAGDTEAFF.

This clonotype was detected once. The gene calls are TRBV18 and TRBJ2-3, with 7 bases identical to TRBD1. This CDR3 region has 16 residues. V was pared by 0 bases and J by 2 bases, with 5 bases of the junction left unmatched. The germline gives CDR1 KGHSH, CDR2 LQKENI. The CDR3, as DNA: TGTGCCAGCTCACCACCGGGACAGCCTGCCACAGATACGCAGTATTTT. Translated: CASSPPGQPATDTQYF.

The chain uses TRBV25-1 and TRBJ2-3, with D possibly being TRBD2 (7 bases). The germline gives CDR1 MGHDK, CDR2 SYGVNS. Trimming removed 0 bases at V and 3 bases at J, with 10 bases between. This CDR3 contains 15 residues. In DNA, the CDR3 is TGTGCCAGCAGTGAATACGGGGGGCGGACAGATACGCAGTATTTT. Protein sequence: CASSEYGGRTDTQYF.

In nucleotides, the CDR3 is TGTGCCAGCAGGACTGGCACCGGGGAGCTGTTTTTT. Residues: CASRTGTGELFF. This rearrangement joins TRBV2 to TRBJ2-2; no definite D call. The ends were cut back, 6 bases at V and 4 bases at J, with 6 bases in the middle. Germline loops: CDR1 SNHLY, CDR2 FYNNEI. This CDR3 has 12 residues.

This chain uses TRBV28 with TRBJ2-1; 8 bases map to TRBD2. After removal of 6 bases from V and 4 bases from J, the junction contained 14 bases not matched to a gene. This CDR3 contains 17 residues. Germline-derived CDR1 and CDR2 are MDHEN and SYDVKM. CDR3 sequence (DNA): TGTGCCAGCAGCCCCCATCCCGGAACTAGCGGTTACAATGAGCAGTTCTTC. Translation: CASSPHPGTSGYNEQFF.

This clonotype was observed many times. V gene TRBV7-8 combines with J gene TRBJ2-1; TRBD2 matches at 7 bases. V shed 5 bases and J 5 bases; nucleotides not matched to a gene: 9. This CDR3 region has 15 residues. The germline CDR1 and CDR2 sequences are SGHVS and FQNEAQ. The DNA for the CDR3 is TGTGCCAGCAGCCCCCTGGGGGGGACGGACAATGAGCAGTTCTTC. This translates into CASSPLGGTDNEQFF.

The table lists this clonotype with a few counts. The genes are TRBV19 and TRBJ1-5, with 8 bases matching TRBD1. Germline V gene data show CDR1 as LNHDA and CDR2 as SQIVND (reference sequence). V was clipped by 3 bases and J by 4 bases; unmatched bases: 5. This CDR3 comprises 15 residues. CDR3 sequence (DNA): TGTGCCAGTAGTATTACGGGACAGGCTAATCAGCCCCAGCATTTT. Protein: CASSITGQANQPQHF.

This chain connects TRBV7-2 to TRBJ1-5, with D tentatively TRBD1 (6 bases). Per germline, CDR1 SGHTA and CDR2 FQGNSA. The CDR3 runs 16 residues. V was trimmed by 1 base and J by 6 bases, leaving 16 bases between them. As DNA, the CDR3 is TGTGCCAGCAGCTTAGTCCTCCGGGGGGCAGGTCAGCCCCAGCATTTT. Translating it yields CASSLVLRGAGQPQHF.

This clonotype has only one observation. The chain is built from TRBV11-2 and TRBJ1-6; weak D call: TRBD1 (5 bases). This CDR3 is 16 amino acids long. The V gene's germline CDR1 is SGHAT and CDR2 FQNNGV. V dropped 5 bases and J dropped 10 bases, with 21 bases sitting between them. The CDR3 sequence: CASSAIAGEAWSPLHF. DNA of the CDR3: TGTGCCAGCAGCGCCATAGCGGGGGAAGCGTGGTCACCCCTCCACTTT.

The chain is built from TRBV10-3 and TRBJ2-2; TRBD1 or TRBD2 may be the D gene (5 bases each). The CDR3 is made up of 16 amino acids. Germline V CDR1 and CDR2: ENHRY, SYGVKD. V lost 0 bases to trimming and J lost 3 bases, with 11 bases between them. This CDR3 is CAISESGLAYTGELFF. CDR3 DNA: TGTGCCATCAGTGAGTCGGGGCTAGCATACACCGGGGAGCTGTTTTTT.

This clonotype was observed a handful of times. The gene calls are TRBV4-2 and TRBJ1-2, with 10 bases lining up with TRBD1. V gave up 3 bases and J gave up 8 bases; unmatched junction bases: 15. In germline, CDR1 is LGHNA, CDR2 YNFKEQ. The CDR3 runs 17 residues. CDR3 residues: CASSQAPGQGTGRGYTF. CDR3 in DNA: TGTGCCAGCAGCCAGGCTCCGGGACAGGGGACGGGGAGAGGCTACACCTTC.

This clonotype was observed at least ten times. The gene calls are TRBV5-1 and TRBJ2-2; D may be TRBD1 (6 bases). The CDR3 spans 14 residues. Trimming shortened V by 6 bases and J by 1 base, and 10 bases separated the two germline ends. Per the germline V gene, CDR1 is SGHRS and CDR2 is YFSETQ. The CDR3 loop reads CASTTTGNTGELFF. In nucleotides, the CDR3 is TGCGCCAGCACCACGACAGGGAACACCGGGGAGCTGTTTTTT.

In this sample, this clonotype turned up many times. The chain carries TRBV20-1 and TRBJ1-1; 8 positions match TRBD1. Germline CDR1 DFQATT, CDR2 SNEGSKA (reference sequence). V shed 3 bases and J 2 bases; nucleotides not matched to a gene: 2. There are 13 residues in the CDR3. The CDR3 nucleotides read TGCAGTGCTAGGGACAGGGTAAACACTGAAGCTTTCTTT. Translating it yields CSARDRVNTEAFF.

CDR3 in DNA: TGCAGCGTGGCGACAGGGACAAAAAACATTCAGTACTTC. Translated, it gives CSVATGTKNIQYF. The chain carries TRBV29-1 and TRBJ2-4; TRBD1 matches at 7 bases. Germline V gives CDR1 SQVTM, CDR2 ANQGSEA. This CDR3 region has 13 residues. The trim removed 6 bases at V and 4 bases at J, leaving 6 bases unmatched.

This clonotype appeared many times. The chain has TRBV7-3 and TRBJ2-1; 7 bases fit TRBD2. V shed 8 bases, J shed 5 bases, and the junction held 6 bases outside the gene matches. The CDR3 contains 13 residues. Germline values: CDR1 SGHTA, CDR2 FQGTGA. CDR3 coding DNA: TGTGCCAGCTCTAGCGGTTTAAACAATGAGCAGTTCTTC. This translates into CASSSGLNNEQFF.

J is TRBJ2-1 and V is TRBV6-2 or TRBV6-3, with TRBD1 as a possible D gene (7 bases). Germline V gene sequence: CDR1 MNHEY, CDR2 SVGEGT. Trimming removed 2 bases at V and 7 bases at J, with 15 bases between. The CDR3 covers 15 residues. DNA of the CDR3: TGTGCCAGCAGTTACGGGGCAGGGGGGAGGAATGAGCAGTTCTTC. Encoded protein: CASSYGAGGRNEQFF.

This clonotype has ten or more counts. DNA for the CDR3: TGTGCCAGCAGCATCGGGACCCTGAACACTGAAGCTTTCTTT. Translation gives CASSIGTLNTEAFF. The chain is built from TRBV7-9 and TRBJ1-1; possibly TRBD1 for D (5 bases). The germline CDR1 and CDR2 sequences are SEHNR and FQNEAQ (reference sequence). The CDR3 totals 14 residues. Trimming took 5 bases from V and 0 from J, leaving 10 bases between them.

This clonotype was observed many times. This sequence joins TRBV7-2 and TRBJ2-2; 9 bases agree with TRBD2. Germline assignment: CDR1 SGHTA and CDR2 FQGNSA. V shed 5 bases and J 4 bases; nucleotides not matched to a gene: 8. The CDR3 has 16 amino acids. This chain's CDR3 is CASSTEAGGITGELFF. The CDR3 DNA sequence: TGTGCCAGCAGCACAGAAGCGGGAGGAATCACCGGGGAGCTGTTTTTT.

The chain joins TRBV27 to TRBJ2-3; D is tentatively TRBD1 or TRBD2 (5 bases each). This CDR3 has 16 amino acids. The germline V gene has CDR1 MNHEY and CDR2 SMNVEV (reference sequence). V lost 6 bases and J lost 2, with 18 bases in between. The CDR3 protein is CASSLWGITNTDTQYF. The DNA of the CDR3 is TGTGCCAGCAGCCTATGGGGGATAACCAACACAGATACGCAGTATTTT.

In this sample, this clonotype turned up many times. The rearrangement links TRBV28 to TRBJ1-1, with D perhaps TRBD1 (6 bases). This CDR3 comprises 16 residues. Trimming shortened V by 6 bases and J by 5 bases, and 22 bases separated the two germline ends. From germline, CDR1 is MDHEN and CDR2 SYDVKM. DNA for the CDR3: TGTGCCAGCAGCTACACGTTGGGGGGCGGATATACTGAAGCTTTCTTT. Translation gives CASSYTLGGGYTEAFF.

This clonotype was seen repeatedly, ten times or more. The CDR3, as DNA: TGCGCCAGCAGTGAGGACCGTCAATCTAACTATGGCTACACCTTC. The encoded protein is CASSEDRQSNYGYTF. The J gene is TRBJ1-2, the V gene TRBV10-1, with unresolved D. Trimming cost V 2 bases and J 0 bases, with 10 bases left between them. The CDR3 is made up of 15 amino acids. Germline CDR1 WNHNN, CDR2 SYGVQD (reference sequence).